This T cell receptor (beta chain) was retrieved from a study of metastatic and nonmetastatic thyroid tumors. Overall study: The study looked at repertoires side by side in blood and in tumor or nodule tissue from malignant and benign thyroid patients.

This CDR3 has 14 amino acids. CDR1 and CDR2 from the germline V gene are ENHRY and SYGVKD. The V end was cut by 6 bases, the J end by 2 bases, with 8 bases between. Among the patients, none had received any treatment before thyroid surgery. Overall study results and limits: Across blood and tumor, TCR beta diversity in malignant thyroid tumors was reportedly significantly higher than in benign nodules.

In the original workflow: Using the CDR3 differences seen across clinicopathological groups, the authors built a distant-metastasis classifier for papillary thyroid cancer, which was meant to discriminate distant-metastatic patients. Through MiXCR, TCRdb re-clonotyped the PCR reads. The V and J calls and clone size come from TCRdb's table, not from the authors' own analysis. Of about 22,000 clones in the sample, 23% were seen once. Of note for this clone: Its antigen is undetermined.

The receptor was isolated from a male donor with papillary thyroid cancer or a benign thyroid nodule (not recorded which). Some clones in this sample may be carry-over from other donors' samples. Source material: blood. The chain couples TRBV10-3 to TRBJ2-6, with D hard to call. The CDR3 nucleotides are TGTGCCATCAGCTACAGTGCTGGGGCCAACGTCCTGACTTTC. It codes for CAISYSAGANVLTF.